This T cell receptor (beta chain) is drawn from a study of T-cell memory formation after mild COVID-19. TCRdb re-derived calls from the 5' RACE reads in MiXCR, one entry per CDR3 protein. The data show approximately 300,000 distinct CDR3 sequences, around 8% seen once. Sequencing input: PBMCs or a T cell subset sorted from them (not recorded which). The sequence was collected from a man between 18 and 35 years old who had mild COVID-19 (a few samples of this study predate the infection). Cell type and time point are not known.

The CDR3 DNA reads as TGTGCCAGCAGCTCCCCCGGACAGGGCGGTCAGCCCCAGCATTTT. It encodes CASSSPGQGGQPQHF. The chain has TRBV7-9 and TRBJ1-5; TRBD1 matches 8 bases. This CDR3 contains 15 residues. Germline CDR1 is SEHNR and CDR2 is FQNEAQ (reference sequence). V lost 4 bases and J lost 6; bases outside the gene matches: 8.